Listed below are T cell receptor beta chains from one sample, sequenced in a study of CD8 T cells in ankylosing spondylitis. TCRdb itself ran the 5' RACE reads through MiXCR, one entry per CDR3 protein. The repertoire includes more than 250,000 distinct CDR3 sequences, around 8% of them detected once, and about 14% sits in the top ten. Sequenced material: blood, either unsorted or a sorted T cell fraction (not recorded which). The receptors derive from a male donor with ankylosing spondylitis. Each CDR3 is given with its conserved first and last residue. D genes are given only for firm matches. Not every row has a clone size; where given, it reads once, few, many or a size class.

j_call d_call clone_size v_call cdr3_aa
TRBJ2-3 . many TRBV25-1 CASSELNTQYF
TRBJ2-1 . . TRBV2 CASRDQLAFYNEQFF
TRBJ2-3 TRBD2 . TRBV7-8 CASSPNLAGGTDTQYF
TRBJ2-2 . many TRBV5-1 CASSAGTAPLNTGELFF
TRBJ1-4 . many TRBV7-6 CASSLRGPNEKLFF
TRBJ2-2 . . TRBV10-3 CATDSANTGELFF
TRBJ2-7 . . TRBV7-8 CASSLDQPGENGQYF
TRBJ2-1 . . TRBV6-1 CASSATRLAEQFF
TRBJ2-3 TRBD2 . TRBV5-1 CASHLAGTDTQYF
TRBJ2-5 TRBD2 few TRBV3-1 CASSQTSGIGETQYF
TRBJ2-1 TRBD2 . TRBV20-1 CSASDTTSGYNEQFF
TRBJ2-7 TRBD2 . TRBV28 CASSLWGLAERDYEQYF
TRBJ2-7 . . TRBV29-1 CSVEKPGIEQYF
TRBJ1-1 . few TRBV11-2 CASSPLLANTEAFF
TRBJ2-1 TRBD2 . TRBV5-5 CASSLLLGRAGVDEQFF
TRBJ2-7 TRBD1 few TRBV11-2 CASSLIRGGHEQYF
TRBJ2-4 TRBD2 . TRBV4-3 CASSRSRASGSAKNIQYF
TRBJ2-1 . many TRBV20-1 CSAGLADGSDEQFF
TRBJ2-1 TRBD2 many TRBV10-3 CATIVQGGRGNEQFF
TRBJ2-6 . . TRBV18 CACSPRTGTSGANVLTF
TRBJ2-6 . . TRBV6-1 CASGRASGANVLTF
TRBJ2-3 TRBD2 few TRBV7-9 CASSPGGLVSDTQYF
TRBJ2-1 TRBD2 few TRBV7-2 CASSLLAGGREQFF
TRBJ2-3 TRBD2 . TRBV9 CASSKTGTSGSINTQYF
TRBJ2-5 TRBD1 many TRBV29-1 CSVEDLSKPGGTQYF
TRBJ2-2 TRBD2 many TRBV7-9 CASSKGLAGAGTGELFF
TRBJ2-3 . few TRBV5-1 CASSLETVGTDTQYF
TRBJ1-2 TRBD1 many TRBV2 CASSPDRGYGYTF
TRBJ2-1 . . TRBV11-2 CASSRGLNYNEQFF
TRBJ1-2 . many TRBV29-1 CSADKALGGGDYGYTF
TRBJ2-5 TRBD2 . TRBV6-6 CASSRSGRETQYF
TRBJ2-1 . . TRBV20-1 CSARDLVRVGNEQFF
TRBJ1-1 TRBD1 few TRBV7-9 CASSTRTGDNTEAFF
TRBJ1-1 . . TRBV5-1 CASSLGHRSEAFF
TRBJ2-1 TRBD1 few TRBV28 CASSSGTGHEQFF
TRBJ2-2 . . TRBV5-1 CASSSSARAHTGELFF
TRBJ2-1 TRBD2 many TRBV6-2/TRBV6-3 CASSLDGAGEYNEQFF
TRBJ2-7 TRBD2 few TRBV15 CATSRDSSGGYEQYF
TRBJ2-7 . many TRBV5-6 CASSGSGQGENEQYF
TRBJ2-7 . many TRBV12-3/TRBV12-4 CASSGGYEQYF
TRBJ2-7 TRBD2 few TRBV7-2 CASSFSGTSGSYEQYF
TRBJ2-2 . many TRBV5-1 CASSFTAGSGELFF
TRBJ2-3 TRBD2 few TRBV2 CAIVRLAVTDTQYF
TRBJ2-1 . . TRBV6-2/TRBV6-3 CASLGRSYNEQFF
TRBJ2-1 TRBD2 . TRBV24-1 CATSDTPSGVEQFF
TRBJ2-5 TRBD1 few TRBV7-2 CASGSKGAETQYF
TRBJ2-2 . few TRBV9 CASSLDLARNTGELFF
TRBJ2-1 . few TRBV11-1 CASSPLKRSSYNEQFF
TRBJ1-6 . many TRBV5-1 CASSLDGQANSPLHF
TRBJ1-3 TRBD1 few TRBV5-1 CASSSTGDSGNTIYF
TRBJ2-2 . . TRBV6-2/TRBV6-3 CASTTPGRTGELFF
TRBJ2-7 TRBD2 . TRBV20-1 CSARDLSSGAYEQYF
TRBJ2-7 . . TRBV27 CASSFADTYEQYF
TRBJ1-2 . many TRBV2 CASSEPPGYGYTF
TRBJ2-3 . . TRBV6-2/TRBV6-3 CASSNSGPPGNTQYF
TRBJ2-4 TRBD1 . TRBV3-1 CASSLFGQGQNIQYF
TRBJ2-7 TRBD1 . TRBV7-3 CASSLSGEDRGYEQYF